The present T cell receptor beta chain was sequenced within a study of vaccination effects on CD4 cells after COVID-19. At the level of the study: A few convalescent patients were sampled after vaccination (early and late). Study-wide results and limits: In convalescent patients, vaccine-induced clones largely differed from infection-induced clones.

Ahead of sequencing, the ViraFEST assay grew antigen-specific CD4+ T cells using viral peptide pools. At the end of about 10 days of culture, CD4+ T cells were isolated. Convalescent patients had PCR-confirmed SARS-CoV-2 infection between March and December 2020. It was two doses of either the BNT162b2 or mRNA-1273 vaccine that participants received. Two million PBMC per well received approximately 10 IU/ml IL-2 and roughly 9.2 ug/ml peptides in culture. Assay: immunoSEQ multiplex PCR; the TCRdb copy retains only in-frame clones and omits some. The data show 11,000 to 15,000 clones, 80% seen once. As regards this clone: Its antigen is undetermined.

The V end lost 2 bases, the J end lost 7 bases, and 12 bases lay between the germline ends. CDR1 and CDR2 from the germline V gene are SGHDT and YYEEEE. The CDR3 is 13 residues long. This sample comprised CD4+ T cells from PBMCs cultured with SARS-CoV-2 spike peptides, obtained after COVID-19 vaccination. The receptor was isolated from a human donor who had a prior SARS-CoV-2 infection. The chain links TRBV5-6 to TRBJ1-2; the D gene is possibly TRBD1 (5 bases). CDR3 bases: TGTGCCAGCAGCTTCTTCAGGGAAGCTGGCTACACCTTC. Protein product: CASSFFREAGYTF.